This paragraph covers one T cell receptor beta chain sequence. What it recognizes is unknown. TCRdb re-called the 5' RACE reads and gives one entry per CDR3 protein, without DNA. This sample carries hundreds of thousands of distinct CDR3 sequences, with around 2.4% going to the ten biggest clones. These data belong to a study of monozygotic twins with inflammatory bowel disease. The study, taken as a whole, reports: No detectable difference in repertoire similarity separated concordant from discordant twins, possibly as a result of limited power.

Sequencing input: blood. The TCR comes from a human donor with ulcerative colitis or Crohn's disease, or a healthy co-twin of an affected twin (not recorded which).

The CDR3 spells CSASRSGSAGQPQHF. This chain links TRBV20-1 with TRBJ1-5. CDR3 size: 15 residues. Germline V CDR1 and CDR2: DFQATT, SNEGSKA (reference sequence).